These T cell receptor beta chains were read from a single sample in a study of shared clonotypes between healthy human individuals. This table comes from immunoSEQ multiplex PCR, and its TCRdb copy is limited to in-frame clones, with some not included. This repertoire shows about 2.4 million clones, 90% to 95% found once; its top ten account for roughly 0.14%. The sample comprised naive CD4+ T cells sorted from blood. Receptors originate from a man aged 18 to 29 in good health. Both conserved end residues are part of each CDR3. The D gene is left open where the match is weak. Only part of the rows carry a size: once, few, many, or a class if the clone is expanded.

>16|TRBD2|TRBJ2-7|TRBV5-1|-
CASSLLAGGATYEQYF
TGCGCCAGCAGCTTGCTAGCGGGAGGAGCCACCTACGAGCAGTACTTC
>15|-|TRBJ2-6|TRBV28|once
CASSRLGSGANVLTF
TGTGCCAGCAGCCGTCTCGGGTCCGGGGCCAACGTCCTGACTTTC
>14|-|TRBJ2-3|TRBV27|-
CASSIRTGLDTQYF
TGTGCCAGCAGCATAAGAACAGGCTTAGATACGCAGTATTTT
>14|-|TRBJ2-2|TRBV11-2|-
CASRWDTNTGELFF
TGTGCCAGCCGATGGGACACGAACACCGGGGAGCTGTTTTTT
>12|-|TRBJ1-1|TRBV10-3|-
CASGPVNTEAFF
TGTGCCAGCGGGCCGGTTAACACTGAAGCTTTCTTT
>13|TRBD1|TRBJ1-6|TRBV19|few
CASKEQGNSPLHF
TGTGCCAGTAAGGAACAGGGGAATTCACCCCTCCACTTT
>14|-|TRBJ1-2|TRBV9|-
CASSVGVAEDGYTF
TGTGCCAGCAGCGTAGGCGTAGCAGAGGATGGCTACACCTTC
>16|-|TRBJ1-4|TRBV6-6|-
CASSSRRGLSGEKLFF
TGTGCCAGCAGCTCTCGGAGGGGGTTGAGTGGCGAAAAACTGTTTTTT
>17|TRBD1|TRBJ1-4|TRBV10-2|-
CASSEPRDSGSNEKLFF
TGCGCCAGCAGTGAGCCCAGGGACAGTGGCAGTAATGAAAAACTGTTTTTT
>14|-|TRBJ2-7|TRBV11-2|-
CASSLDPRGGEQYF
TGTGCCAGCAGCTTAGACCCGAGAGGGGGCGAGCAGTACTTC
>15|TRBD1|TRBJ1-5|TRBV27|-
CASRRQGGTNQPQHF
TGTGCCAGCAGGAGACAGGGTGGGACCAATCAGCCCCAGCATTTT
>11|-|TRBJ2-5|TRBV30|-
CAWSSQETQYF
TGTGCCTGGTCCTCCCAAGAGACCCAGTACTTC
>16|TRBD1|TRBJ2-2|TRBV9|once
CASSETQGAGTGELFF
TGTGCCAGCAGCGAGACCCAGGGGGCTGGTACCGGGGAGCTGTTTTTT
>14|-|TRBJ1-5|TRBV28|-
CASSSGAGNQPQHF
TGTGCCAGCAGCTCAGGGGCAGGGAATCAGCCCCAGCATTTT
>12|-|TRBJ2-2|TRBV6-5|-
CASNRFDGELFF
TGTGCCAGCAATAGATTTGACGGGGAGCTGTTTTTT
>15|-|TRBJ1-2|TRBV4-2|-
CASSQASGNEQGYTF
TGTGCCAGCAGCCAAGCTTCAGGGAATGAACAGGGCTACACCTTC
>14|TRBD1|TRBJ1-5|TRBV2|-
CASRDRVSNQPQHF
TGTGCCAGCAGAGACAGGGTAAGCAATCAGCCCCAGCATTTT
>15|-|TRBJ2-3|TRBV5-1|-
CASSLTGLAGNTQYF
TGCGCCAGCAGCTTGACAGGCCTGGCCGGGAATACGCAGTATTTT
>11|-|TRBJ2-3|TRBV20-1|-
CSASITDTQYF
TGCAGTGCCTCCATCACAGATACGCAGTATTTT
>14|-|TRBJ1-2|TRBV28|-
CASSLRVGGYGYTF
TGTGCCAGCAGTTTAAGGGTGGGCGGCTATGGCTACACCTTC
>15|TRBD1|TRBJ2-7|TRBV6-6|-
CASSYAGTGDYEQYF
TGTGCCAGCAGTTACGCCGGGACAGGGGACTACGAGCAGTACTTC
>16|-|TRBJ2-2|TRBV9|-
CASSVDGRGWGGELFF
TGTGCCAGCAGCGTAGATGGACGGGGATGGGGCGGGGAGCTGTTTTTT
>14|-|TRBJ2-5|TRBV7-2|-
CASSFPGLMETQYF
TGTGCCAGCAGCTTCCCGGGCCTCATGGAGACCCAGTACTTC
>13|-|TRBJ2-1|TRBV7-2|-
CASSHLTGNEQFF
TGTGCCAGCAGCCATTTGACGGGCAATGAGCAGTTCTTC
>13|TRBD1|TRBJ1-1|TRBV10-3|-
CALGTGLNTEAFF
TGTGCCCTAGGGACAGGGCTGAACACTGAAGCTTTCTTT
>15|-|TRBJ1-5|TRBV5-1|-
CASSLDSYSNQPQHF
TGCGCCAGCAGCTTGGACAGCTATAGCAATCAGCCCCAGCATTTT